These 26 T cell receptor beta chains share one sample of origin, sequenced in a study of blood T cell repertoires in COVID-19. The table came from immunoSEQ multiplex PCR; TCRdb's copy has only in-frame clones and leaves some out. The table records 210,000 or so clones, around 87% of them present only once. Sequenced material: peripheral blood. The receptors were sampled from a man in his fifties or sixties with acute or convalescent COVID-19.

This chain connects TRBV11-1 to TRBJ1-3; possibly TRBD1 for D (5 bases). V gave up 5 bases and J gave up 3 bases, with 8 bases separating them. The CDR3 totals 13 residues. Per germline, CDR1 SGHAT and CDR2 FQDESV (reference sequence). The CDR3 DNA reads TGTGCCAGCAGCCTCCAGGGTGGAAACACCATATATTTT. It translates to CASSLQGGNTIYF.

The chain couples TRBV7-2 to TRBJ2-1; D unresolved. The germline V and J ends were trimmed by 4 bases and 3 bases, with 10 bases remaining between them. The CDR3 runs 14 residues. The V gene's germline CDR1 is SGHTA and CDR2 FQGNSA. Here the CDR3 reads CASSSPTGYNEQFF. In DNA, the CDR3 is TGTGCCAGCAGCTCCCCCACTGGCTACAATGAGCAGTTCTTC.

This chain connects TRBV6-5 to TRBJ1-5; 7 nucleotides line up with TRBD1. The CDR3 has 13 residues. The trim removed 6 bases at V and 6 bases at J, leaving 5 bases unmatched. Germline lookup yields CDR1 MNHEY and CDR2 SVGAGI. CDR3 residues: CASRTGLGQPQHF. The CDR3, as DNA: TGTGCCAGCAGGACAGGGTTGGGTCAGCCCCAGCATTTT.

V gene TRBV6-2 or TRBV6-3 combines with J gene TRBJ1-3; 7 bases fit TRBD1. The trim removed 4 bases at V and 2 bases at J, leaving 5 bases unmatched. Germline V lookup: CDR1 MNHEY, CDR2 SVGEGT. The CDR3 covers 15 residues. The CDR3 loop reads CASSFRQGPGNTIYF. DNA of the CDR3: TGTGCCAGCAGTTTTCGACAGGGCCCTGGAAACACCATATATTTT.

J is TRBJ1-1 and V is TRBV7-9, with 9 bases identical to TRBD1. The CDR3 sequence is 13 residues long. J was trimmed by 11 bases and V by 1 base; bases with no gene match: 5. Germline loops: CDR1 SEHNR, CDR2 FQNEAQ (reference sequence). CDR3 in amino acids: CASSLETGGKAFF. The CDR3 nucleotides read TGTGCCAGCAGCTTAGAGACAGGGGGAAAGGCTTTCTTT.

The V call is TRBV2, the J call TRBJ2-7; no clear D. Trimming removed 3 bases from V and 0 bases from J, with 12 bases in between. Per the germline V gene, CDR1 is SNHLY and CDR2 is FYNNEI. CDR3 length: 15 residues. The CDR3 DNA follows: TGTGCCAGCAGTGATCCCCGCGGTAGCTCCTACGAGCAGTACTTC. Its translation: CASSDPRGSSYEQYF.

This chain connects TRBV7-6 to TRBJ1-1, with 8 bases fitting TRBD1. Germline V gene data show CDR1 as SGHVS and CDR2 as FNYEAQ. The junction had 4 bases not matched to a gene; V was cut back by 5 bases and J by 2 bases. The CDR3 sequence is 14 residues long. This CDR3 is CASSAGTGNTEAFF. CDR3 in DNA: TGTGCCAGCAGCGCCGGGACAGGCAACACTGAAGCTTTCTTT.

The V gene is TRBV18, the J gene TRBJ2-3; tentative D call: TRBD2 (5 bases). Per germline, CDR1 KGHSH and CDR2 LQKENI. The V end lost 6 bases, the J end lost 4 bases, and 14 bases lay between the germline ends. The CDR3 spans 14 residues. CDR3 in amino acids: CASSRSGYADTQYF. CDR3 sequence (DNA): TGTGCCAGCTCGCGCTCGGGGTACGCAGATACGCAGTATTTT.

This rearrangement joins TRBV10-3 to TRBJ2-5; D may be TRBD1 (5 bases). Germline V gene sequence: CDR1 ENHRY, CDR2 SYGVKD. V was pared by 6 bases and J by 4 bases, with 18 bases between. This CDR3 has 15 residues. CDR3 DNA sequence: TGTGCCATCAGCACCCCGGCAGGGCAAGGAGAGACCCAGTACTTC. It yields the protein CAISTPAGQGETQYF.

This clone appeared a single time. The chain combines TRBV10-3 with TRBJ1-5; unclear D gene. The V end was cut by 0 bases, the J end by 6 bases, with 9 bases between. Per the germline V gene, CDR1 is ENHRY and CDR2 is SYGVKD. The CDR3 totals 14 residues. CDR3 protein: CAISESSFPQPQHF. The CDR3 DNA reads TGTGCCATCAGTGAGTCATCGTTTCCTCAGCCCCAGCATTTT.

This chain uses TRBV28 with TRBJ2-7, with 9 bases matching TRBD1. Trimming removed 5 bases from V and 3 bases from J; junction bases left unmatched: 5. The CDR3 loop spans 14 amino acids. The germline V gene encodes CDR1 MDHEN and CDR2 SYDVKM. CDR3 nucleotide sequence: TGTGCCAGCAGTATAGGACAGGGGTACTACGAGCAGTACTTC. Its protein is CASSIGQGYYEQYF.

The chain is built from TRBV5-6 and TRBJ1-1, with 8 nucleotides matching TRBD1. Germline CDR1 reads SGHDT; CDR2 reads YYEEEE. V trimming: 0 bases; J trimming: 4 bases; junction bases outside the gene matches: 2. The length of the CDR3 is 14 residues. In nucleotides, the CDR3 is TGTGCCAGCAGCTTGGGTGGACAGGGCACTGAAGCTTTCTTT. This translates into CASSLGGQGTEAFF.

This chain links TRBV12-3 or TRBV12-4 with TRBJ1-2; 7 bases match TRBD1. There are 12 residues in the CDR3. V trimming: 5 bases; J trimming: 7 bases; junction bases outside the gene matches: 4. Written as DNA, the CDR3 is TGTGCCAGCAGTCCAGGGACAGCTGGCTACACCTTC. Residues: CASSPGTAGYTF.

V is TRBV11-2 and J is TRBJ2-1; 9 bases fit TRBD2. Germline V lookup: CDR1 SGHAT, CDR2 FQNNGV. The CDR3 contains 14 residues. The V and J ends lost 4 bases and 9 bases, in that order; junction bases with no gene match: 7. The CDR3 nucleotides are TGTGCCAGCAGCTCGGGACTAGCTGGGGGTGAGCAGTTCTTC. This encodes CASSSGLAGGEQFF.

This clone was seen once. The rearrangement joins TRBV3-1 (or the pseudogene TRBV3-2) to TRBJ2-1, with 8 bases fitting TRBD2. CDR1 LGHDT and CDR2 YNNKEL come from the germline V gene (reference sequence). Unmatched junction bases numbered 7, after V lost 0 bases and J lost 6 bases. The CDR3 contains 16 residues. The CDR3 DNA is TGTGCCAGCAGCCAAGATCTTTCTGCGGGGGGCAATGAGCAGTTCTTC. Translated: CASSQDLSAGGNEQFF.

This clone was seen only a few times. This chain joins TRBV5-1 and TRBJ2-2, with 7 bases aligning to TRBD1. The CDR3 is 15 residues long. The V and J ends lost 4 bases and 0 bases, in that order; junction bases with no gene match: 3. Per germline, CDR1 SGHRS and CDR2 YFSETQ. CDR3 region: CASSPGTANTGELFF. The CDR3 DNA reads as TGCGCCAGCAGCCCGGGGACAGCGAACACCGGGGAGCTGTTTTTT.

The chain links TRBV15 to TRBJ1-4; D is undetermined. Trimming removed 5 bases at V and 4 bases at J, with 5 bases between. CDR1 LNHNV and CDR2 YYDKDF come from the germline V gene (reference sequence). The CDR3 has 12 amino acids. This CDR3 reads CATSEINEKLFF. The CDR3, as DNA: TGTGCCACCAGCGAGATTAATGAAAAACTGTTTTTT. Together with reference TRBV15 and TRBJ1-4, the CDR3 gives the full variable domain: DAMVIQNPRYQVTQFGKPVTLSCSQTLNHNVMYWYQQKSSQAPKLLFHYYDKDFNNEADTPDNFQSRRPNTSFCFLDIRSPGLGDTAMYLCATSEINEKLFFGSGTQLSVL.

The chain is built from TRBV2 and TRBJ2-7, with 7 bases matching TRBD2. J lost 0 bases, V lost 1 base, and 3 bases had no gene match. The germline V gene has CDR1 SNHLY and CDR2 FYNNEI. There are 15 residues in the CDR3. This CDR3 is CASSEGPGGSYEQYF. The CDR3 DNA reads as TGTGCCAGCAGTGAAGGGCCGGGGGGCTCCTACGAGCAGTACTTC.

The genes are TRBV18 and TRBJ2-7; possible D gene TRBD1, 6 bases. This CDR3 is 15 amino acids long. The germline gives CDR1 KGHSH, CDR2 LQKENI. Deletions cut 6 bases from V and 2 bases from J, with 17 bases between. CDR3 bases: TGTGCCAGCTCCATGTCGGAGGCAGGGGCCTACGAGCAGTACTTC. Its protein is CASSMSEAGAYEQYF.

The chain is built from TRBV28 and TRBJ1-5; 8 bases are shared with TRBD1. CDR1 and CDR2 (germline): MDHEN, SYDVKM. J was trimmed by 4 bases and V by 7 bases; bases with no gene match: 6. CDR3 length equals 14 residues. CDR3 loop: CASITTGENQPQHF. CDR3 nucleotides: TGTGCCAGCATTACGACAGGGGAAAATCAGCCCCAGCATTTT.

V usage is TRBV5-1 and J usage is TRBJ1-3; D is unresolved. The CDR3 length is 14 residues. Trimming cost V 4 bases and J 0 bases, with 8 bases left between them. Germline V gene sequence: CDR1 SGHRS, CDR2 YFSETQ. The CDR3 spells CASSPLASGNTIYF. As DNA, the CDR3 is TGCGCCAGCAGCCCGCTGGCCTCTGGAAACACCATATATTTT.

The chain joins TRBV7-2 to TRBJ1-4; D is unclear. CDR3 length: 15 residues. Between the trimmed V and J ends, which lost 6 bases and 0 bases, there was a span of 11 bases. The germline CDR1 and CDR2 sequences are SGHTA and FQGNSA. The DNA for the CDR3 is TGTGCCAGCAGTTTGGACGGGGCAACTAATGAAAAACTGTTTTTT. This sequence encodes CASSLDGATNEKLFF. Full variable domain (outside the CDR3, taken from reference TRBV7-2 and TRBJ1-4): GAGVSQSPSNKVTEKGKDVELRCDPISGHTALYWYRQSLGQGLEFLIYFQGNSAPDKSGLPSDRFSAERTGGSVSTLTIQRTQQEDSAVYLCASSLDGATNEKLFFGSGTQLSVL.

This clone was observed a single time. The CDR3 coding sequence is TGTGCCAGCAGTTTGTCCGCCGGGACTAAAGGCGAGCAGTACGTC. It specifies CASSLSAGTKGEQYV. The rearrangement links TRBV27 to TRBJ2-7, with 7 bases aligning to TRBD2. V trimming: 3 bases; J trimming: 6 bases; junction bases outside the gene matches: 11. Germline V gene lookup returns CDR1 MNHEY and CDR2 SMNVEV (reference sequence). This CDR3 is built from 15 residues.

The chain carries TRBV4-1 and TRBJ1-6, with D perhaps TRBD1 (6 bases). The CDR3 contains 16 residues. Trimming took off 6 bases at V and 9 bases at J, with 21 bases between the two ends. Germline V gives CDR1 MGHRA, CDR2 YSYEKL. DNA of the CDR3: TGCGCCAGCAGTCTGAGACAGGACCTTGGGAGTTCACCCCTCCACTTT. This sequence encodes CASSLRQDLGSSPLHF.

The chain is built from TRBV7-7 and TRBJ2-3; 8 bases are shared with TRBD2. The germline V gene encodes CDR1 SSHAT and CDR2 FNYEAQ (reference sequence). This CDR3 is 16 amino acids long. Losses at the gene ends were 5 bases for V and 5 bases for J; bases not matched to a gene: 12. Here the CDR3 reads CASSQGGAGEVDTQYF. The CDR3 DNA follows: TGTGCCAGCAGCCAGGGAGGAGCGGGAGAGGTAGATACGCAGTATTTT.

V usage is TRBV6-5 and J usage is TRBJ1-2; 8 bases align to TRBD1. The CDR3 is 13 amino acids. Germline assignment: CDR1 MNHEY and CDR2 SVGAGI. V dropped 6 bases and J dropped 3; count of bases not matched to a gene: 3. Here the CDR3 DNA reads TGTGCCAGCAGCCCAGGGGGCCACTATGGCTACACCTTC. Its protein product is CASSPGGHYGYTF.